These 23 T cell receptor beta chains originate from one sample sequenced in a study of blood T cell repertoires in COVID-19. The data were produced by immunoSEQ multiplex PCR, yet TCRdb's version contains in-frame clones alone and is incomplete. This sample has 400,000 to 550,000 clones; approximately 90% occur once, and the top ten carry roughly 4%. The sequencing sample was made of peripheral blood. Every receptor here comes from a woman under 40 with acute or convalescent COVID-19.

V and J are TRBV5-1 and TRBJ2-7; the match to TRBD1 covers 9 bases. The CDR3 has 14 residues. The trim removed 6 bases at V and 5 bases at J, leaving 9 bases unmatched. Per germline, CDR1 SGHRS and CDR2 YFSETQ. The CDR3 here is CASKTGTGFNEQYF. The CDR3 DNA reads TGCGCCAGCAAAACCGGGACAGGGTTCAACGAGCAGTACTTC.

The chain couples TRBV28 to TRBJ2-5, with 9 bases fitting TRBD1. Trimming took 3 bases from V and 5 from J; bases not matched to a gene: 7. The CDR3 sequence is 15 residues long. Germline V gene lookup returns CDR1 MDHEN and CDR2 SYDVKM. In DNA form, the CDR3 reads TGTGCCAGCAGTTTCCGTACAGGGGGCGGGGAGACCCAGTACTTC. Amino acid sequence: CASSFRTGGGETQYF.

J is TRBJ2-3 and V is TRBV18; TRBD2 might be the D (6 bases). From germline, CDR1 is KGHSH and CDR2 LQKENI. The CDR3 length is 13 residues. Trimming took off 6 bases at V and 5 bases at J, with 12 bases between the two ends. The CDR3 is CASSYGGLDTQYF. The CDR3 DNA is TGTGCCAGCTCGTACGGGGGATTAGATACGCAGTATTTT.

The chain employs TRBV11-2 and TRBJ1-2; D remains unclear. The germline V gene encodes CDR1 SGHAT and CDR2 FQNNGV. This CDR3 spans 14 amino acids. V shed 5 bases and J shed 5 bases, with 15 bases lying between them. CDR3 region: CASSPDRRGYGYTF. CDR3 coding DNA: TGTGCCAGCAGCCCTGACCGGCGAGGGTATGGCTACACCTTC.

The V and J genes are TRBV5-6 and TRBJ2-2; D is possibly TRBD1 (5 bases). The CDR3 length is 18 residues. With 4 bases removed from V and 0 bases from J, the gap between germline ends came to 19 bases. The germline gives CDR1 SGHDT, CDR2 YYEEEE. DNA for the CDR3: TGTGCCAGCAGCGGTCCGTGGGGCAGGGCCTCGAACACCGGGGAGCTGTTTTTT. As protein: CASSGPWGRASNTGELFF.

The V gene is TRBV5-1, the J gene TRBJ2-2; the D is unclear. V dropped 7 bases and J dropped 3 bases, with 13 bases sitting between them. CDR3 length equals 14 residues. The germline V gene has CDR1 SGHRS and CDR2 YFSETQ. The CDR3 sequence: CASLPPSDTGELFF. The DNA of the CDR3 is TGCGCCAGCCTCCCCCCCAGCGACACCGGGGAGCTGTTTTTT.

The chain carries TRBV5-1 and TRBJ2-5, with 8 bases identical to TRBD1. The CDR3 contains 15 residues. CDR1 and CDR2 (germline): SGHRS, YFSETQ. The J segment lost 2 bases and the V segment lost 6 bases, leaving 9 bases of the junction unmatched. The CDR3 reads CASTSIRTGQETQYF. As DNA, the CDR3 is TGCGCCAGCACCTCAATCCGGACAGGGCAAGAGACCCAGTACTTC.

The rearrangement uses TRBV3-1 (or the pseudogene TRBV3-2) and TRBJ1-3; D gene unclear. This CDR3 spans 17 amino acids. Germline lookup yields CDR1 LGHDT and CDR2 YNNKEL (reference sequence). V lost 0 bases and J lost 8, with 20 bases in between. CDR3 in DNA: TGTGCCAGCAGCCAAGATATTGTCTACCCTGATGCGGACACCATATATTTT. Encoded protein: CASSQDIVYPDADTIYF.

The chain is built from TRBV19 and TRBJ1-4; tentative D call: TRBD1 (5 bases). Trimming shortened V by 8 bases and J by 6 bases, and 13 bases separated the two germline ends. Germline CDR1 LNHDA, CDR2 SQIVND (reference sequence). The CDR3 is 13 amino acids. The chain's CDR3 is CASGLRDDEKLFF. For the CDR3, the DNA is TGTGCCAGTGGCCTCAGGGATGATGAAAAACTGTTTTTT.

The V and J genes are TRBV4-1 and TRBJ1-1, with no clear D. V shed 1 base and J shed 1 base, with 7 bases lying between them. Germline assignment: CDR1 MGHRA and CDR2 YSYEKL. The CDR3 consists of 14 residues. CDR3 loop: CASSQVRRNTEAFF. The CDR3 bases are TGCGCCAGCAGCCAAGTGCGGCGGAACACTGAAGCTTTCTTT.

This clone was detected only a few times. This chain uses TRBV24-1 with TRBJ2-2; the match to TRBD1 covers 7 bases. Germline V gene lookup returns CDR1 KGHDR and CDR2 SFDVKD. This CDR3 comprises 13 residues. V dropped 8 bases and J dropped 6; count of bases not matched to a gene: 5. The CDR3 bases are TGTGCCACCAAGGACAGGCGCGCCGGGGAGCTGTTTTTT. Amino acids: CATKDRRAGELFF.

CDR3 DNA: TGTGCCAGCAGCCGACAGGGTCCTCCCCTGTCCCAAGAGACCCAGTACTTC. Amino acid sequence: CASSRQGPPLSQETQYF. The chain has TRBV3-1 (or the pseudogene TRBV3-2) and TRBJ2-5, with 7 positions matching TRBD1. Germline assignment: CDR1 LGHDT and CDR2 YNNKEL (reference sequence). The CDR3 is 17 amino acids. Unmatched junction bases numbered 12, after V lost 4 bases and J lost 1 base.

This chain joins TRBV19 and TRBJ2-5; 8 bases line up with TRBD1. The germline gives CDR1 LNHDA, CDR2 SQIVND (reference sequence). With V trimmed by 6 bases and J by 4 bases, 4 bases remained unmatched. The CDR3 sequence is 13 residues long. The CDR3 sequence: CASRGQGAETQYF. The CDR3 region has the DNA TGTGCCAGTAGGGGGCAGGGGGCAGAGACCCAGTACTTC. Full variable domain (outside the CDR3, taken from reference TRBV19 and TRBJ2-5): DGGITQSPKYLFRKEGQNVTLSCEQNLNHDAMYWYRQDPGQGLRLIYYSQIVNDFQKGDIAEGYSVSREKKESFPLTVTSAQKNPTAFYLCASRGQGAETQYFGPGTRLLVL.

The chain has TRBV6-5 and TRBJ1-2; weak D call: TRBD1 (5 bases). The CDR3 loop spans 13 amino acids. The germline V and J ends were trimmed by 7 bases and 8 bases, with 17 bases remaining between them. Germline loops: CDR1 MNHEY, CDR2 SVGAGI. CDR3 DNA sequence: TGTGCCAGCACCGGCGGGACCCCGGGAGGCTACACCTTC. Translation gives CASTGGTPGGYTF.

The chain combines TRBV6-1 with TRBJ1-1; the D is unclear. The germline V and J ends were trimmed by 0 bases and 4 bases, with 6 bases remaining between them. Germline V CDR1 and CDR2: MNHNS, SASEGT. The CDR3 covers 13 residues. DNA of the CDR3: TGTGCCAGCAGTGAAGCTCGGGGCACTGAAGCTTTCTTT. Its protein product is CASSEARGTEAFF.

The V call is TRBV7-2, the J call TRBJ2-3; the D gene is possibly TRBD2 (7 bases). CDR1 SGHTA and CDR2 FQGNSA come from the germline V gene. CDR3 size: 15 residues. Trimming shortened V by 0 bases and J by 4 bases, and 11 bases separated the two germline ends. The CDR3 DNA follows: TGTGCCAGCAGCTTAGCAGGGGGGGCCCCAGATACGCAGTATTTT. Encoded protein: CASSLAGGAPDTQYF. The entire variable domain, with the rest obtained from reference TRBV7-2 and TRBJ2-3, is as follows: GAGVSQSPSNKVTEKGKDVELRCDPISGHTALYWYRQSLGQGLEFLIYFQGNSAPDKSGLPSDRFSAERTGGSVSTLTIQRTQQEDSAVYLCASSLAGGAPDTQYFGPGTRLTVL.

The chain joins TRBV28 to TRBJ1-5; D gene unclear. Trimming pared 3 bases from V and 0 bases from J, leaving 9 bases between. Germline CDR1 and CDR2: MDHEN and SYDVKM. The CDR3 extends over 15 amino acids. As DNA, the CDR3 is TGTGCCAGCAGTTTCTTGGGCAATAGCAATCAGCCCCAGCATTTT. This translates into CASSFLGNSNQPQHF.

The J gene is TRBJ2-3, the V gene TRBV5-4, with no clear D. The CDR3 has 17 residues. Germline lookup yields CDR1 SGHNT and CDR2 YYREEE (reference sequence). V was trimmed by 1 base and J by 2 bases, leaving 17 bases between them. DNA for the CDR3: TGTGCCAGCAGCTTGCAGTTTTCTAACAGCCTCACAGATACGCAGTATTTT. Its translation: CASSLQFSNSLTDTQYF.

This clone was observed a single time. The chain couples TRBV12-2 to TRBJ1-4. TRBV12-2 is a pseudogene segment. There are 18 residues in the CDR3. The CDR3 spells CANPIEQGGDATNEKLFF. The CDR3 DNA reads as TGTGCGAATCCCATAGAGCAGGGAGGGGATGCAACTAATGAAAAACTGTTTTTT.

The V call is TRBV28, the J call TRBJ1-6; D might be TRBD1 (5 bases). This CDR3 has 14 amino acids. Germline V gene sequence: CDR1 MDHEN, CDR2 SYDVKM. Trimming stripped 5 bases from V and 10 bases from J, with 15 bases between. This CDR3 reads CASSPGLSSSPLHF. CDR3 sequence (DNA): TGTGCCAGCAGTCCGGGACTCTCGAGCTCACCCCTCCACTTT.

The genes are TRBV4-1 and TRBJ1-5, with 7 bases lining up with TRBD1. V was pared by 2 bases and J by 5 bases, with 3 bases of the junction left unmatched. Per the germline V gene, CDR1 is MGHRA and CDR2 is YSYEKL. This CDR3 is built from 14 residues. CDR3 region: CASSQYRGDQPQHF. Written as DNA, the CDR3 is TGCGCCAGCAGCCAATACAGGGGAGATCAGCCCCAGCATTTT.

This chain joins TRBV3-1 (or the pseudogene TRBV3-2) and TRBJ2-3; TRBD2 agrees at 11 bases. Trimming removed 3 bases from V and 7 bases from J; junction bases left unmatched: 6. The CDR3 is 15 amino acids. Germline V gene lookup returns CDR1 LGHDT and CDR2 YNNKEL (reference sequence). In DNA, the CDR3 is TGTGCCAGCAGCCATAGGCTAGCGGGGGGTCATACGCAGTATTTT. The encoded protein is CASSHRLAGGHTQYF.

The chain employs TRBV20-1 and TRBJ2-1; D ambiguous. Trimming removed 6 bases from V and 5 bases from J, with 11 bases in between. The germline V gene encodes CDR1 DFQATT and CDR2 SNEGSKA (reference sequence). This CDR3 is 12 amino acids long. CDR3 DNA: TGCAGTGCCAGTGGCGGTAACAATGAGCAGTTCTTC. Protein product: CSASGGNNEQFF.